The source of this T cell receptor (beta chain) is a study of blood T cell repertoires in COVID-19. Across the whole study: COVID-19 samples, acute and convalescent, were from the United States, Italy and Spain. T cells, B-cell-depleted T cells, or PBMCs supplied cDNA or gDNA.

Original data processing: By means of reference gene primer amplification, nucleated cell counts were estimated. Data came from immunoSEQ multiplex PCR; TCRdb stores just in-frame clones and leaves some out. D and trimming were read from the DNA, whereas the V and J calls and clone size are those reported in that table. The sample carries roughly 120,000 clones, over 70% recorded once. Trimming cost V 6 bases and J 4 bases, with 15 bases left between them. Germline V gene lookup returns CDR1 LNHDA and CDR2 SQIVND (reference sequence). The length of the CDR3 is 14 residues. The receptor was derived from a man between 50 and 59 years old with acute or convalescent COVID-19. Sequenced: peripheral blood. This chain connects TRBV19 to TRBJ1-1; D is undetermined. The CDR3 here is CASREAGRSTEAFF. CDR3 nucleotides: TGTGCCAGTAGGGAGGCCGGGCGCAGCACTGAAGCTTTCTTT.